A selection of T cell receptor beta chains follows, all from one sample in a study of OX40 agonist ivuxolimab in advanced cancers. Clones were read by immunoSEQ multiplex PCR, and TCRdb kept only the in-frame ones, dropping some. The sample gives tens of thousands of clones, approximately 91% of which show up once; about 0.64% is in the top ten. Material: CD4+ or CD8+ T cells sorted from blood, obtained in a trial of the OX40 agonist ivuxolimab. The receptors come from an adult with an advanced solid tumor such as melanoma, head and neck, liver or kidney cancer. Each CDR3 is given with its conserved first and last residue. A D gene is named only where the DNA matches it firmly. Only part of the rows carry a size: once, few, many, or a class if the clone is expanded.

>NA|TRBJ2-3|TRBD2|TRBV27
CASSLQGGLAGPDTQYF
TGTGCCAGCAGTTTACAGGGAGGCCTAGCGGGGCCAGATACGCAGTATTTT
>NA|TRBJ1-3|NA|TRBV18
CASSPLGQGTTGNTIYF
TGTGCCAGCTCACCACTGGGGCAGGGGACGACTGGAAACACCATATATTTT
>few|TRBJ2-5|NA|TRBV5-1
CASSLSGAETQYF
TGCGCCAGCAGCTTGTCAGGGGCAGAGACCCAGTACTTC
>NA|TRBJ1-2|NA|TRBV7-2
CASSSTLTKGYTF
TGTGCCAGCAGCTCCACCTTAACTAAGGGCTACACCTTC
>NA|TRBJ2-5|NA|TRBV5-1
CASSLVGSSTQETQYF
TGCGCCAGCAGCTTGGTTGGCTCCTCAACACAAGAGACCCAGTACTTC
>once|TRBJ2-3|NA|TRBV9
CASSVDGSHTDTQYF
TGTGCCAGCAGCGTAGACGGGAGTCACACAGATACGCAGTATTTT
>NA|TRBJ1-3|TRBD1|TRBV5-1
CASSPDRVGNTIYF
TGCGCCAGCAGTCCGGACAGGGTAGGAAACACCATATATTTT
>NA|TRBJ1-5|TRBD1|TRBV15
CATSRDRDRANQPQHF
TGTGCCACCAGCAGAGATCGGGACAGGGCAAATCAGCCCCAGCATTTT
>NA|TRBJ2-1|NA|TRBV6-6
CASSYGRANNEQFF
TGTGCCAGCAGTTACGGGAGAGCTAACAATGAGCAGTTCTTC
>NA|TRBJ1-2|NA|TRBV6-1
CASSETGRGYTF
TGTGCCAGCAGTGAGACAGGACGCGGCTACACCTTC
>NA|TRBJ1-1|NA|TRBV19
CASSIAYRVPNTEAFF
TGTGCCAGTAGTATAGCTTATCGAGTGCCCAACACTGAAGCTTTCTTT
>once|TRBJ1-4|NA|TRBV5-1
CASSGEVGQLFF
TGCGCCAGCAGCGGAGAGGTGGGCCAACTGTTTTTT
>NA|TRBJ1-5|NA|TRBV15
CATSRVPYSNQPQHF
TGTGCCACCAGCAGAGTGCCCTATAGCAATCAGCCCCAGCATTTT
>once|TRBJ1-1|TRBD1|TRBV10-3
CAISAGQGMNTEAFF
TGTGCCATCAGCGCGGGACAGGGAATGAACACTGAAGCTTTCTTT
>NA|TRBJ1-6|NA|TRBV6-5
CASSYSSGYGSPLHF
TGTGCCAGCAGTTACTCGTCCGGATATGGGTCACCCCTCCACTTT
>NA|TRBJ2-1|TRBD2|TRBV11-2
CASRLTSSNEQFF
TGTGCCAGCAGGTTGACTAGCAGTAATGAGCAGTTCTTC
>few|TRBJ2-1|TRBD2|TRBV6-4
CASRLGLSGRAAYNEQFF
TGTGCCAGCAGGTTAGGACTTAGCGGGAGGGCCGCCTACAATGAGCAGTTCTTC
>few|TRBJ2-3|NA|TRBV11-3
CASSLVTTDTQYF
TGTGCCAGCAGCTTAGTAACCACAGATACGCAGTATTTT
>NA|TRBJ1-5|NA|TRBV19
CASSISGAGNQPQHF
TGTGCCAGTAGTATCTCCGGGGCAGGCAATCAGCCCCAGCATTTT
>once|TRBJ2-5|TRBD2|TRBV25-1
CASSERGLGIETQYF
TGTGCCAGCAGTGAAAGGGGACTAGGGATAGAGACCCAGTACTTC
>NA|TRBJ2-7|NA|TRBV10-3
CAIRAASYEQYF
TGTGCCATCAGGGCAGCCTCCTACGAGCAGTACTTC
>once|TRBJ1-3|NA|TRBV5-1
CASSPDSGNTIYF
TGCGCCAGCAGCCCTGACAGTGGAAACACCATATATTTT
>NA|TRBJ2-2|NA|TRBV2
CASSDWAAGELFF
TGTGCCAGCAGTGACTGGGCTGCCGGGGAGCTGTTTTTT
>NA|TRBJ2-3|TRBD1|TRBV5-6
CASSTTGGSTDTQYF
TGTGCCAGCAGCACGACAGGGGGAAGCACAGATACGCAGTATTTT
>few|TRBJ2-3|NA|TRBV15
CATSREAALGSDTQYF
TGTGCCACCAGCAGAGAAGCAGCCCTTGGGTCAGATACGCAGTATTTT
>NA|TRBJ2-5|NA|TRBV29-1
CSGGEQQETQYF
TGCAGCGGGGGGGAGCAGCAAGAGACCCAGTACTTC
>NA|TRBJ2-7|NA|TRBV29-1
CSVTDSSYEQYF
TGCAGCGTCACGGACAGCTCCTACGAGCAGTACTTC
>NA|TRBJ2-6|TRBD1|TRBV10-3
CAISESKGTGGDSGANVLTF
TGTGCCATCAGTGAGTCCAAAGGCACAGGGGGCGACTCTGGGGCCAACGTCCTGACTTTC
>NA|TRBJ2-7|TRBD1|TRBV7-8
CASSSGQRYEQYF
TGTGCCAGCAGCTCGGGACAGCGTTACGAGCAGTACTTC
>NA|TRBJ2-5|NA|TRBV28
CASSNTEPETQYF
TGTGCCAGCAGTAACACCGAGCCAGAGACCCAGTACTTC
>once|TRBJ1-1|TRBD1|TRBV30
CAKTTLTGAEAFF
TGTGCCAAAACGACCCTAACAGGGGCTGAAGCTTTCTTT
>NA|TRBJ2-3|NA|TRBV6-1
CASRGRPSTDTQYF
TGTGCCAGCAGGGGACGGCCCAGCACAGATACGCAGTATTTT
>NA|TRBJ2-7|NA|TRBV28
CASSLRPYYEQYF
TGTGCCAGCAGCCTGAGACCTTATTACGAGCAGTACTTC
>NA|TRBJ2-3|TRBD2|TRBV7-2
CASSLALGLAGGVTDTQYF
TGTGCCAGCAGCTTAGCCCTGGGACTAGCGGGAGGGGTCACAGATACGCAGTATTTT
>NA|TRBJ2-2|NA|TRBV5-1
CASSFITGKTGELFF
TGCGCCAGCAGCTTTATTACAGGAAAAACCGGGGAGCTGTTTTTT
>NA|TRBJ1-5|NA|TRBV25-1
CASSGTGFNQPQHF
TGTGCCAGCAGTGGAACAGGGTTCAATCAGCCCCAGCATTTT
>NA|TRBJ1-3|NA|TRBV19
CASSRGVITGNTIYF
TGTGCCAGTTCCCGGGGGGTAATTACTGGAAACACCATATATTTT
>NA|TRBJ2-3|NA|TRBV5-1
CASSPLQGERRTQYF
TGCGCCAGCAGCCCCCTGCAGGGTGAGAGGAGGACGCAGTATTTT
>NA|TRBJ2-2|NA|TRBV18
CASSPPRNTGELFF
TGTGCCAGCTCACCACCAAGAAACACCGGGGAGCTGTTTTTT
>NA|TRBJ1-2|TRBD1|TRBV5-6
CASSLQGIGLYGYTF
TGTGCCAGCAGCTTACAGGGGATTGGACTCTATGGCTACACCTTC
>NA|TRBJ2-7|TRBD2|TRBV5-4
CASSTGGLAAYGRYEQYF
TGTGCCAGCAGCACCGGGGGACTAGCGGCTTACGGTCGATACGAGCAGTACTTC
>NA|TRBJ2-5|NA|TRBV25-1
CASSEFGAVLQETQYF
TGTGCCAGCAGTGAATTCGGAGCGGTCCTCCAAGAGACCCAGTACTTC
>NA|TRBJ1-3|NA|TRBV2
CASSEYPGRPSSGNTIYF
TGTGCCAGCAGCGAGTACCCGGGACGGCCTAGCTCTGGAAACACCATATATTTT
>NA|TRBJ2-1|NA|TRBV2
CASNGGTAYNEQFF
TGTGCCAGTAATGGAGGGACAGCCTACAATGAGCAGTTCTTC
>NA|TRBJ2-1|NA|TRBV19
CASSMTAERWAEQFF
TGTGCCAGTAGTATGACGGCTGAACGCTGGGCTGAGCAGTTCTTC
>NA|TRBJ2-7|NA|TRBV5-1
CASSRRDTAREQYF
TGCGCCAGCAGCCGAAGGGACACGGCGAGGGAGCAGTACTTC
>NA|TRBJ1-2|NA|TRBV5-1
CASSPAGIRSDYGYTF
TGCGCCAGCAGCCCGGCAGGAATCCGATCTGACTATGGCTACACCTTC
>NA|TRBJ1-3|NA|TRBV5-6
CASSLVGIPGNTIYF
TGTGCCAGCAGCTTGGTGGGGATCCCTGGAAACACCATATATTTT
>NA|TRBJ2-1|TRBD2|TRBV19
CASRLGGGGAGGSTGRNEQFF
TGTGCCAGTAGGCTGGGCGGAGGGGGAGCGGGAGGCTCTACTGGTCGGAATGAGCAGTTCTTC
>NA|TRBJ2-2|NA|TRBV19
CASRASVTGELFF
TGTGCCAGTAGGGCTAGCGTAACCGGGGAGCTGTTTTTT
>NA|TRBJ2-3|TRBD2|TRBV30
CAWSATLAGGFGTDTQYF
TGTGCCTGGAGCGCCACACTAGCGGGAGGGTTTGGAACAGATACGCAGTATTTT
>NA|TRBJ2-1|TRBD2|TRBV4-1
CASSQDLAGAQTVEQFF
TGCGCCAGCAGCCAAGATCTGGCGGGAGCCCAGACGGTGGAGCAGTTCTTC